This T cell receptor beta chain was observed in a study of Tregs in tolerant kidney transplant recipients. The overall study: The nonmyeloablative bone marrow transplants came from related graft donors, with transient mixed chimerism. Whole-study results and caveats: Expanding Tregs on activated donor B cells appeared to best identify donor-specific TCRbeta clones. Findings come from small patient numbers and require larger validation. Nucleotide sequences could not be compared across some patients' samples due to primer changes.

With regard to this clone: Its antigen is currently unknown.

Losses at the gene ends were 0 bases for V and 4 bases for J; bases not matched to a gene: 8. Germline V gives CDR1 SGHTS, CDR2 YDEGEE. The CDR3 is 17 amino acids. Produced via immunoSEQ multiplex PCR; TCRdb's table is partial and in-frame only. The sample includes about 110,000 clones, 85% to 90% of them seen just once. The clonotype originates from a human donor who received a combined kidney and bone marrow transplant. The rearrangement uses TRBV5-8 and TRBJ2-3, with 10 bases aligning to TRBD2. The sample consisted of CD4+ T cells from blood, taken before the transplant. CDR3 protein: CASSLAASGSVSDTQYF. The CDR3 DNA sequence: TGTGCCAGCAGCTTGGCGGCTAGCGGGAGTGTATCAGATACGCAGTATTTT.